This T cell receptor beta chain originates from a study of blood T cells in healthy people across ages. The CDR3 runs 14 residues. V was clipped by 2 bases and J by 6 bases; unmatched bases: 3. Germline CDR1 is PRHDT and CDR2 is FYEKMQ (reference sequence). A second PCR, run for roughly 7 to 11 cycles, used a sample-barcoded 5' primer plus a J-beta primer mix. TCRdb fed the 5' RACE reads into MiXCR, producing one record per CDR3 protein. The sample includes around 1,000,000 distinct CDR3 sequences, around 25% of them seen just once. The same sample was also studied in work on T cells of mothers and their children.

The clonotype comes from a girl aged 2 to 9 in good health. This chain uses TRBV13 with TRBJ1-1; TRBD1 aligns across 10 bases. Material for sequencing was blood. CDR3 amino acids: CASSLPGTGAEAFF. CDR3 DNA sequence: TGTGCCAGCAGCTTACCCGGGACAGGGGCTGAAGCTTTCTTT.